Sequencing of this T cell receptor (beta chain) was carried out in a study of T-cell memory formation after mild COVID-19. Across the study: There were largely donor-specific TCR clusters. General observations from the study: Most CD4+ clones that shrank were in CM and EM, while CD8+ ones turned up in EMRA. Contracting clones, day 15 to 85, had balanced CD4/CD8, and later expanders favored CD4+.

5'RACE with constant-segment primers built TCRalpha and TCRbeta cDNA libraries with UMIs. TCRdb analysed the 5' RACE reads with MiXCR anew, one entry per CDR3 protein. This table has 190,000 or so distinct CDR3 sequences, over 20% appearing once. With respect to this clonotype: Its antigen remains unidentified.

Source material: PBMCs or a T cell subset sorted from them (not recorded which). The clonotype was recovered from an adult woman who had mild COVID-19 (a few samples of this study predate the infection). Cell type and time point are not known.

The CDR3 spells CASSQEVGAATEAFF. Here the CDR3 DNA reads TGCGCCAGCAGCCAAGAAGTGGGGGCAGCCACTGAAGCTTTCTTT. This chain uses TRBV4-1 with TRBJ1-1, with a weak D call TRBD1 (6 bases). CDR3 size: 15 residues. V lost 0 bases and J 4 bases, leaving 12 bases between the germline ends. The germline CDR1 and CDR2 sequences are MGHRA and YSYEKL.